These 30 T cell receptor beta chains originate from one sample sequenced in a study of long-term antiretroviral therapy in people with HIV. At the survey level, the v3.0 immunoSEQ assay was run. Measured with immunoSEQ multiplex PCR; TCRdb has only the in-frame clones, and not every one. The sample lists tens of thousands of clones, roughly 81% occurring once. The source was unsorted PBMCs, collected just under 2.9 years before starting antiretroviral therapy. The receptors were gathered from a woman aged 30 to 39 with HIV.

The V gene is TRBV27, the J gene TRBJ2-2; TRBD2 is a possible D gene (7 bases). Trimming pared 3 bases from V and 5 bases from J, leaving 13 bases between. Germline values: CDR1 MNHEY, CDR2 SMNVEV (reference sequence). There are 15 residues in the CDR3. Here the CDR3 DNA reads TGTGCCAGCAGTTTTGGGGGGGCCTGGACCGGGGAGCTGTTTTTT. Amino acid sequence: CASSFGGAWTGELFF.

V usage is TRBV7-8 and J usage is TRBJ2-5; 11 bases match TRBD1. The V and J ends lost 5 bases and 4 bases, in that order; junction bases with no gene match: 3. The CDR3 sequence is 14 residues long. Germline V lookup: CDR1 SGHVS, CDR2 FQNEAQ. The DNA of the CDR3 is TGTGCCAGCAGCCCGGACAGGGGGCGAGAGACCCAGTACTTC. Translation gives CASSPDRGRETQYF. The entire variable domain, with the rest obtained from reference TRBV7-8 and TRBJ2-5, is as follows: GAGVSQSPRYKVAKRGQDVALRCDPISGHVSLFWYQQALGQGPEFLTYFQNEAQLDKSGLPSDRFFAERPEGSVSTLKIQRTQQEDSAVYLCASSPDRGRETQYFGPGTRLLVL.

The chain couples TRBV10-2 to TRBJ2-6; unclear D gene. This CDR3 region has 15 residues. V lost 5 bases and J 2 bases, leaving 10 bases between the germline ends. Germline lookup yields CDR1 WSHSY and CDR2 SAAADI. The CDR3 coding sequence is TGCGCCAGCAGTCCGGGTGAGGCTGGGGCCAACGTCCTGACTTTC. This translates into CASSPGEAGANVLTF.

This chain joins TRBV7-8 and TRBJ1-5, with D unresolved. The CDR3 covers 14 residues. Trimming pared 1 base from V and 4 bases from J, leaving 8 bases between. Germline-derived CDR1 and CDR2 are SGHVS and FQNEAQ. In DNA form, the CDR3 reads TGTGCCAGCAGCTTAGGGGCAGTAAATCAGCCCCAGCATTTT. The encoded protein is CASSLGAVNQPQHF.

V and J are TRBV4-1 and TRBJ1-6, with TRBD1 matching 7 bases. The CDR3 is 13 amino acids. The germline gives CDR1 MGHRA, CDR2 YSYEKL. The V and J ends lost 7 bases and 10 bases, in that order; junction bases with no gene match: 7. This CDR3 reads CASTDREGSPLHF. CDR3 coding DNA: TGCGCCAGCACCGACAGGGAAGGCTCACCCCTCCACTTT.

This chain connects TRBV7-2 to TRBJ2-3; 9 bases line up with TRBD2. This CDR3 has 17 residues. Germline V CDR1 and CDR2: SGHTA, FQGNSA. V lost 5 bases, J lost 5 bases, and 14 bases stayed unmatched. The CDR3 is CASSIGGSGGWKDTQYF. The CDR3 DNA is TGTGCCAGCAGCATCGGGGGTAGCGGGGGCTGGAAAGATACGCAGTATTTT.

The gene calls are TRBV18 and TRBJ2-2; TRBD1 or TRBD2 may be the D gene (5 bases each). CDR1 is KGHSH and CDR2 is LQKENI in the germline V gene. The CDR3 consists of 15 residues. V gave up 5 bases and J gave up 2 bases, with 12 bases separating them. The CDR3 loop is CASSYGTVNTGELFF. CDR3 in DNA: TGTGCCAGCTCATACGGGACGGTAAACACCGGGGAGCTGTTTTTT.

The chain links TRBV7-2 to TRBJ1-6; tentatively, D is TRBD1 (5 bases). V shed 4 bases and J shed 12 bases, with 13 bases lying between them. Per germline, CDR1 SGHTA and CDR2 FQGNSA. The CDR3 is 13 amino acids. Written as DNA, the CDR3 is TGTGCCAGCAGCTCCGATCGACAGCTACCCCTCCACTTT. Protein product: CASSSDRQLPLHF.

V and J are TRBV14 and TRBJ1-2; D gene ambiguous. Germline assignment: CDR1 SGHDN and CDR2 FVKESK. V shed 8 bases and J shed 4 bases, with 17 bases lying between them. This CDR3 contains 14 residues. The CDR3 protein is CASSEAATGYGYTF. The CDR3 region has the DNA TGTGCCAGCTCCGAGGCAGCCACGGGCTATGGCTACACCTTC.

The genes are TRBV9 and TRBJ2-7; D is possibly TRBD2 (6 bases). Trimming removed 2 bases from V and 3 bases from J, with 12 bases in between. Germline CDR1 reads SGDLS; CDR2 reads YYNGEE. This CDR3 comprises 14 residues. CDR3 in amino acids: CASSVGLANYEQYF. The CDR3 DNA reads TGTGCCAGCAGCGTCGGCCTAGCGAACTACGAGCAGTACTTC.

This rearrangement joins TRBV6-5 to TRBJ1-2, with 7 bases matching TRBD1. The CDR3 loop spans 13 amino acids. Losses at the gene ends were 7 bases for V and 6 bases for J; bases not matched to a gene: 8. Germline V gives CDR1 MNHEY, CDR2 SVGAGI. In DNA form, the CDR3 reads TGTGCCAGCACCCCGGGGACAGCCAATGGCTACACCTTC. This sequence encodes CASTPGTANGYTF.

The V call is TRBV6-1, the J call TRBJ2-3, with TRBD2 identical over 11 bases. V was clipped by 7 bases and J by 0 bases; unmatched bases: 3. The CDR3 consists of 15 residues. CDR1 is MNHNS and CDR2 is SASEGT in the germline V gene. CDR3 loop: CASTASGGSTDTQYF. DNA of the CDR3: TGTGCCAGCACGGCTAGCGGGGGGAGCACAGATACGCAGTATTTT.

The chain uses TRBV10-3 and TRBJ1-2, with a tentative D call TRBD1 (5 bases). V shed 5 bases and J shed 11 bases, with 12 bases lying between them. Germline CDR1 reads ENHRY; CDR2 reads SYGVKD. This CDR3 is built from 11 residues. The CDR3 DNA reads as TGTGCCATCAGTCAGGGTTTTGAATACACCTTC. Residues: CAISQGFEYTF.

This chain uses TRBV18 with TRBJ1-4; possibly TRBD1 for D (6 bases). The CDR3 has 15 amino acids. V was shortened by 2 bases and J by 7 bases, with 14 bases between the two germline ends. Germline loops: CDR1 KGHSH, CDR2 LQKENI. The CDR3 coding sequence is TGTGCCAGCTCACCAGAAATAGGGGGGAGTGAAAAACTGTTTTTT. It specifies CASSPEIGGSEKLFF.

This chain connects TRBV2 to TRBJ1-1; no firm D call. V was cut by 4 bases and J by 10 bases, with 10 bases left in between. The CDR3 spans 11 residues. The V gene's germline CDR1 is SNHLY and CDR2 FYNNEI. The chain's CDR3 is CASSVVDIAFF. The CDR3, as DNA: TGTGCCAGCAGTGTTGTGGATATAGCTTTCTTT.

CDR3 sequence reads: CAISEPKGQSSGNTIYF. The CDR3 nucleotides read TGTGCCATCAGTGAGCCTAAGGGACAGAGCTCTGGAAACACCATATATTTT. V is TRBV10-3 and J is TRBJ1-3; 7 positions match TRBD1. CDR1 ENHRY and CDR2 SYGVKD come from the germline V gene. The CDR3 loop spans 17 amino acids. Trimming at V came to 2 bases and at J to 0 bases, leaving 7 bases not matched to a gene.

The rearrangement joins TRBV6-5 to TRBJ1-1; tentatively, D is TRBD1 (5 bases). Trimming stripped 6 bases from V and 1 base from J, with 9 bases between. Germline assignment: CDR1 MNHEY and CDR2 SVGAGI. The CDR3 contains 13 residues. The CDR3 coding sequence is TGTGCCAGCAGCCCAAGGGGGAACACTGAAGCTTTCTTT. It codes for CASSPRGNTEAFF.

This clone appeared once. J is TRBJ2-2 and V is TRBV9; 7 bases align to TRBD2. With 4 bases clipped from V and 4 bases from J, the junction kept 16 bases outside the gene matches. The CDR3 totals 18 residues. CDR1 is SGDLS and CDR2 is YYNGEE in the germline V gene. Here the CDR3 reads CASSTYMGEGGGTGELFF. For the CDR3, the DNA is TGTGCCAGCAGCACCTATATGGGGGAGGGTGGGGGCACCGGGGAGCTGTTTTTT.

The chain combines TRBV19 with TRBJ2-1, with TRBD2 matching over 12 bases. The CDR3 consists of 15 residues. Germline values: CDR1 LNHDA, CDR2 SQIVND (reference sequence). Trimming removed 3 bases from V and 8 bases from J; junction bases left unmatched: 5. CDR3: CASSMTSGGRDEQFF. For the CDR3, the DNA is TGTGCCAGTAGTATGACTAGCGGGGGAAGGGATGAGCAGTTCTTC.

The chain joins TRBV18 to TRBJ1-2, with TRBD1 matching over 8 bases. The germline V gene has CDR1 KGHSH and CDR2 LQKENI. The CDR3 runs 15 residues. Germline trimming cut 3 bases from V and 4 bases from J; bases unmatched to any gene: 7. CDR3 region: CASSPTTGVFYGYTF. The CDR3 coding sequence is TGTGCCAGCTCACCTACGACAGGGGTGTTCTATGGCTACACCTTC.

The chain links TRBV15 to TRBJ1-2; no clear D. The CDR3 loop spans 15 amino acids. Germline values: CDR1 LNHNV, CDR2 YYDKDF (reference sequence). V gave up 4 bases and J gave up 2 bases, with 14 bases separating them. CDR3 sequence (DNA): TGTGCCACCAGCAATCCCCGGGAGGTGAACTATGGCTACACCTTC. Translated, it gives CATSNPREVNYGYTF.

This clone is medium-sized in the sample. This chain links TRBV6-5 with TRBJ1-5, with TRBD1 identical over 11 bases. The V segment lost 5 bases and the J segment 5 bases; nucleotides outside the gene matches: 2. The CDR3 has 14 residues. In germline, CDR1 is MNHEY, CDR2 SVGAGI. CDR3 coding DNA: TGTGCCAGCAGTCTGGGACAGGGGGATCAGCCCCAGCATTTT. Amino acid sequence: CASSLGQGDQPQHF.

V usage is TRBV2 and J usage is TRBJ2-1; either TRBD1 or TRBD2 may fit D (6 bases each). The CDR3 runs 15 residues. Trimming took 3 bases from V and 10 from J, leaving 19 bases between them. Looked up from germline, CDR1 is SNHLY and CDR2 is FYNNEI. The DNA of the CDR3 is TGTGCCAGCAGTGATCCGCCGGGGGCGCGCAGGGAGCAGTTCTTC. The encoded protein is CASSDPPGARREQFF. Filled out from reference TRBV2 and TRBJ2-1, the complete variable domain reads EPEVTQTPSHQVTQMGQEVILRCVPISNHLYFYWYRQILGQKVEFLVSFYNNEISEKSEIFDDQFSVERPDGSNFTLKIRSTKLEDSAMYFCASSDPPGARREQFFGPGTRLTVL.

This chain links TRBV5-6 with TRBJ2-5; 8 bases align to TRBD1. The CDR3 contains 14 residues. V lost 0 bases and J lost 4; bases outside the gene matches: 2. CDR1 and CDR2 from the germline V gene are SGHDT and YYEEEE. DNA for the CDR3: TGTGCCAGCAGCTTGGCACAGGGGGTAGAGACCCAGTACTTC. This gives the protein CASSLAQGVETQYF.

This chain connects TRBV5-5 to TRBJ1-3; a weak D match, TRBD1 (6 bases). The CDR3 consists of 14 residues. The germline gives CDR1 SGHKS, CDR2 YYEKEE (reference sequence). The V end was cut by 1 base, the J end by 2 bases, with 7 bases between. The CDR3 bases are TGTGCCAGCAGCTTGTCAGGGGCTGGAAACACCATATATTTT. Its protein product is CASSLSGAGNTIYF. The entire variable domain, with the rest obtained from reference TRBV5-5 and TRBJ1-3, is as follows: DAGVTQSPTHLIKTRGQQVTLRCSPISGHKSVSWYQQVLGQGPQFIFQYYEKEERGRGNFPDRFSARQFPNYSSELNVNALLLGDSALYLCASSLSGAGNTIYFGEGSWLTVV.

The chain employs TRBV18 and TRBJ1-1; D unresolved. Deletions cut 3 bases from V and 0 bases from J, with 11 bases between. Germline V gene sequence: CDR1 KGHSH, CDR2 LQKENI. CDR3 size: 15 residues. The CDR3 DNA reads TGTGCCAGCTCACCGAACGACATGATGAACACTGAAGCTTTCTTT. Translated, it gives CASSPNDMMNTEAFF.

The chain has TRBV9 and TRBJ1-2, with D maybe TRBD1 (5 bases). Germline V gene lookup returns CDR1 SGDLS and CDR2 YYNGEE. V gave up 0 bases and J gave up 2 bases, with 11 bases separating them. The CDR3 contains 15 residues. The chain's CDR3 is CASSVGVRDNYGYTF. CDR3 sequence (DNA): TGTGCCAGCAGCGTAGGGGTCCGGGACAACTATGGCTACACCTTC.

J is TRBJ1-6 and V is TRBV27; the D is unclear. The CDR3 has 16 residues. V lost 5 bases and J 6 bases, leaving 17 bases between the germline ends. The germline CDR1 and CDR2 sequences are MNHEY and SMNVEV (reference sequence). The DNA of the CDR3 is TGTGCCAGCAGTGTCGGAGGGTGGGCAGGTAATTCACCCCTCCACTTT. Its translation is CASSVGGWAGNSPLHF.

V and J are TRBV13 and TRBJ2-2; 7 nucleotides agree with TRBD2. V gave up 4 bases and J gave up 1 base; unmatched junction bases: 15. CDR3 size: 19 residues. The V gene's germline CDR1 is PRHDT and CDR2 FYEKMQ (reference sequence). The CDR3 bases are TGTGCCAGCAGCTCCCTTGACCTCAGAGCGGGACGGAACACCGGGGAGCTGTTTTTT. Translating gives CASSSLDLRAGRNTGELFF. Filled out from reference TRBV13 and TRBJ2-2, the complete variable domain reads AAGVIQSPRHLIKEKRETATLKCYPIPRHDTVYWYQQGPGQDPQFLISFYEKMQSDKGSIPDRFSAQQFSDYHSELNMSSLELGDSALYFCASSSLDLRAGRNTGELFFGEGSRLTVL.

This chain links TRBV29-1 with TRBJ1-2, with 8 bases matching TRBD1. CDR3 length: 11 residues. Germline V gives CDR1 SQVTM, CDR2 ANQGSEA. The junction had 2 bases not matched to a gene; V was cut back by 7 bases and J by 4 bases. CDR3 residues: CSGGQGYGYTF. CDR3 nucleotides: TGCAGCGGTGGACAGGGCTATGGCTACACCTTC.